The sequence of this TCR beta chain was determined in a study of blood T cell repertoires in COVID-19. Only in-frame clones appear in the TCRdb table, and some are missing; sequencing was by immunoSEQ multiplex PCR. The table includes 310,000 or so clones, around 83% detected once. Trimming took off 5 bases at V and 5 bases at J, with 18 bases between the two ends. Per the germline V gene, CDR1 is SGHAT and CDR2 is FQNNGV. The CDR3 length is 16 residues. The sequenced sample consisted of peripheral blood. The TCR was taken from a woman aged 45 to 65 with acute or convalescent COVID-19. The V and J genes are TRBV11-2 and TRBJ1-4; no clear D gene. The CDR3 DNA follows: TGTGCCAGCAGCCCCGCCGGTACAGTCCCGAATGAAAAACTGTTTTTT. Translation gives CASSPAGTVPNEKLFF.